The 18 T cell receptor beta chains below come from one sample, sequenced in a study of CD8 T cells in ankylosing spondylitis. TCRdb used MiXCR to reprocess the 5' RACE reads, holding one entry per CDR3 protein. The sample lists hundreds of thousands of distinct CDR3 sequences, 26% occurring once. Overall study results and limits: One TCR beta motif, made up of 7 or 8 highly homologous variants, appeared characteristic of ankylosing spondylitis blood.

These receptors are not linked to any known antigen. Sequencing input: blood, either unsorted or a sorted T cell fraction (not recorded which). The source of these receptors is a male donor with ankylosing spondylitis.

Many counts were recorded for this clonotype. This chain joins TRBV7-9 and TRBJ2-1, with D tentatively TRBD2 (6 bases). The CDR3 is made up of 14 amino acids. V was pared by 0 bases and J by 5 bases, with 8 bases between. The germline V gene has CDR1 SEHNR and CDR2 FQNEAQ (reference sequence). The CDR3, as DNA: TGTGCCAGCAGCTTAGCGGGAGGTAACAATGAGCAGTTCTTC. Residues: CASSLAGGNNEQFF.

The gene calls are TRBV20-1 and TRBJ1-5, with D perhaps TRBD1 (6 bases). The CDR3 totals 14 residues. Germline V gene data show CDR1 as DFQATT and CDR2 as SNEGSKA (reference sequence). The V and J ends lost 6 bases and 1 base respectively, with 13 bases between them. The CDR3 spells CSALQGGSNQPQHF. For the CDR3, the DNA is TGCAGTGCCTTACAGGGAGGAAGCAATCAGCCCCAGCATTTT.

The rearrangement links TRBV20-1 to TRBJ1-5, with D maybe TRBD1 (5 bases). In germline, CDR1 is DFQATT, CDR2 SNEGSKA (reference sequence). Trimming shortened V by 5 bases and J by 2 bases, and 10 bases separated the two germline ends. The CDR3 runs to 13 residues. The CDR3 nucleotides read TGCAGTGCTCTTGACAGTGGCAATCAGCCCCAGCATTTT. This codes for CSALDSGNQPQHF.

Only a few counts were recorded for this clonotype. The chain recombines TRBV20-1 with TRBJ2-3, with 10 bases that match TRBD1. The CDR3 is made up of 13 amino acids. The V gene end was trimmed by 5 bases and the J gene end by 4 bases; junction bases not matched to a gene: 3. Germline CDR1 is DFQATT and CDR2 is SNEGSKA (reference sequence). The CDR3 protein is CSAEDRGADTQYF. The CDR3, as DNA: TGCAGTGCTGAGGACAGGGGGGCAGATACGCAGTATTTT.

This clonotype was found a few times. V and J are TRBV11-2 and TRBJ2-1; TRBD1 matches 7 bases. Germline assignment: CDR1 SGHAT and CDR2 FQNNGV. This CDR3 is built from 18 residues. V was pared by 2 bases and J by 5 bases, with 15 bases of the junction left unmatched. The CDR3 reads CASSLRGQSRVIDNEQFF. In DNA form, the CDR3 reads TGTGCCAGCAGCTTACGGGGACAGTCGAGGGTGATCGACAATGAGCAGTTCTTC.

DNA of the CDR3: TGTGCCAGCAGCTCACCAGCGTTGAGTGGGGACAATCTTAGGGAGCAGTACTTC. Protein: CASSSPALSGDNLREQYF. V gene TRBV11-2 combines with J gene TRBJ2-7, with a tentative D call TRBD1 (6 bases). Trimming left V 4 bases short and J 7 bases short, with 29 bases between. Germline V gives CDR1 SGHAT, CDR2 FQNNGV. The CDR3 is 18 residues long. Filled out from reference TRBV11-2 and TRBJ2-7, the complete variable domain reads EAGVAQSPRYKIIEKRQSVAFWCNPISGHATLYWYQQILGQGPKLLIQFQNNGVVDDSQLPKDRFSAERLKGVDSTLKIQPAKLEDSAVYLCASSSPALSGDNLREQYFGPGTRLTVT.

The rearrangement uses TRBV4-2 and TRBJ2-3; D might be TRBD2 (5 bases). V was pared by 2 bases and J by 0 bases, with 9 bases between. This CDR3 has 15 amino acids. The germline V gene encodes CDR1 LGHNA and CDR2 YNFKEQ. DNA for the CDR3: TGTGCCAGCAGCCAACCCCGGACTAGCACAGATACGCAGTATTTT. Encoded protein: CASSQPRTSTDTQYF.

The chain employs TRBV12-3 or TRBV12-4 and TRBJ1-1, with D possibly TRBD1 on 5 matching bases. The length of the CDR3 is 14 residues. Deletions cut 4 bases from V and 2 bases from J, with 11 bases between. The DNA of the CDR3 is TGTGCCAGCAGTTCCCACGGGGCTAACACTGAAGCTTTCTTT. Protein sequence: CASSSHGANTEAFF.

The gene calls are TRBV30 and TRBJ1-4; no clear D gene. V lost 0 bases, J lost 14 bases, and 10 bases lay in between. Germline CDR1 and CDR2: GTSNPN and SVGIG (reference sequence). The CDR3 covers 11 residues. In DNA form, the CDR3 reads TGTGCCTGGAGTGTAGATCGGCCCCTGTTTTTT. It yields the protein CAWSVDRPLFF.

This clonotype was counted between two and nine times. V is TRBV10-3 and J is TRBJ1-4; D is perhaps TRBD1 (6 bases). This CDR3 has 16 residues. From germline, CDR1 is ENHRY and CDR2 SYGVKD. The V end lost 4 bases, the J end lost 0 bases, and 12 bases lay between the germline ends. CDR3 DNA sequence: TGTGCCATCAGTGCGGGACACCTTGCAACTAATGAAAAACTGTTTTTT. Translating it yields CAISAGHLATNEKLFF.

J is TRBJ1-6 and V is TRBV15, with 10 bases identical to TRBD1. The V segment lost 0 bases and the J segment 9 bases; nucleotides outside the gene matches: 5. The CDR3 is 16 amino acids. CDR1 is LNHNV, CDR2 YYDKDF, per germline (reference sequence). The DNA for the CDR3 is TGTGCCACCAGCAGAGATAGGACAGGGGGGACTTCACCCCTCCACTTT. Amino acid sequence: CATSRDRTGGTSPLHF.

The sample holds many counts of this clonotype. The rearrangement links TRBV12-3 or TRBV12-4 to TRBJ2-7; 8 bases fit TRBD2. V lost 6 bases and J lost 0; bases outside the gene matches: 7. This CDR3 contains 15 residues. The DNA of the CDR3 is TGTGCCAGCAGGGATACGGGACTAGGCTCCTACGAGCAGTACTTC. Translated: CASRDTGLGSYEQYF.

The chain joins TRBV2 to TRBJ2-6; no definite D call. Germline values: CDR1 SNHLY, CDR2 FYNNEI. This CDR3 has 17 residues. V dropped 4 bases and J dropped 0 bases, with 13 bases sitting between them. The CDR3 nucleotides are TGTGCCAGCAGTGGCCACTCCCGTGTCTCTGGGGCCAACGTCCTGACTTTC. Amino acids: CASSGHSRVSGANVLTF. The full variable domain, completed using reference TRBV2 and TRBJ2-6, is EPEVTQTPSHQVTQMGQEVILRCVPISNHLYFYWYRQILGQKVEFLVSFYNNEISEKSEIFDDQFSVERPDGSNFTLKIRSTKLEDSAMYFCASSGHSRVSGANVLTFGAGSRLTVL.

A few counts support this clonotype. The rearrangement links TRBV11-2 to TRBJ1-1; D is uncertain. V was clipped by 4 bases and J by 1 base, with 7 bases between them. Germline V lookup: CDR1 SGHAT, CDR2 FQNNGV. The CDR3 is made up of 13 amino acids. The CDR3 DNA is TGTGCCAGCAGCTCGCTTCAGAACACTGAAGCTTTCTTT. The encoded protein is CASSSLQNTEAFF. Full variable domain (outside the CDR3, taken from reference TRBV11-2 and TRBJ1-1): EAGVAQSPRYKIIEKRQSVAFWCNPISGHATLYWYQQILGQGPKLLIQFQNNGVVDDSQLPKDRFSAERLKGVDSTLKIQPAKLEDSAVYLCASSSLQNTEAFFGQGTRLTVV.

Only a few counts were recorded for this clonotype. This chain uses TRBV13 with TRBJ2-2; D gene uncertain. The CDR3 length is 14 residues. Per germline, CDR1 PRHDT and CDR2 FYEKMQ (reference sequence). The V gene lost 3 bases and the J gene lost 7 bases, with 12 bases spanning the gap. CDR3 protein: CASSFLRSGGELFF. The CDR3 nucleotides are TGTGCCAGCAGCTTTCTCCGGTCTGGCGGGGAGCTGTTTTTT.

This clonotype appeared a single time. V is TRBV15 and J is TRBJ2-5; 8 nucleotides align to TRBD2. The length of the CDR3 is 13 residues. J gave up 5 bases and V 4 bases, and 3 bases lay outside the gene matches. Germline lookup yields CDR1 LNHNV and CDR2 YYDKDF (reference sequence). CDR3 in DNA: TGTGCCACCAGCATGGGACTAGAGGAGACCCAGTACTTC. It specifies CATSMGLEETQYF.

This clonotype was counted between two and nine times. This chain joins TRBV5-4 and TRBJ1-1; D unclear. CDR3 length equals 14 residues. Trimming took off 3 bases at V and 2 bases at J, with 11 bases between the two ends. Germline V gene sequence: CDR1 SGHNT, CDR2 YYREEE (reference sequence). CDR3 loop: CASSSRAFNTEAFF. CDR3 nucleotides: TGTGCCAGCAGCTCAAGGGCCTTCAACACTGAAGCTTTCTTT.

This chain joins TRBV20-1 and TRBJ2-3; D call uncertain. Germline CDR1 is DFQATT and CDR2 is SNEGSKA (reference sequence). This CDR3 has 14 amino acids. Trimming cost V 1 base and J 1 base, with 9 bases left between them. The CDR3 sequence: CSARVDTRTDTQYF. The CDR3 DNA reads as TGCAGTGCTAGAGTAGACACTCGCACAGATACGCAGTATTTT.